A selection of T cell receptor beta chains follows, all from one sample in a study of blood T cell repertoires in COVID-19. Data came from immunoSEQ multiplex PCR; TCRdb stores just in-frame clones and leaves some out. The table has approximately 130,000 clones, roughly 79% seen once. The sample comprised peripheral blood. The receptors were gathered from a woman aged 55-69 years with active or convalescent COVID-19. Each CDR3 is given with its conserved first and last residue.

j_gene: TRBJ2-1
v_gene: TRBV7-2
CDR3aa: CASSSPLLRHYNEQFF

j_gene: TRBJ2-2
v_gene: TRBV11-2
CDR3aa: CASSLDRGSGELFF

j_gene: TRBJ1-3
v_gene: TRBV18
CDR3aa: CASSQDQGIGNTIYF

j_gene: TRBJ2-5
v_gene: TRBV29-1
CDR3aa: CSVARVLAAEKETQYF

j_gene: TRBJ1-2
v_gene: TRBV19
CDR3aa: CASSPGTGFLYGYTF

j_gene: TRBJ1-5
v_gene: TRBV19
CDR3aa: CASSGPGTGFVQPQHF

j_gene: TRBJ2-7
v_gene: TRBV27
CDR3aa: CASSNRRSYEQYF

j_gene: TRBJ2-7
v_gene: TRBV7-2
CDR3aa: CASSLSTGYGAYEQYF

j_gene: TRBJ2-7
v_gene: TRBV5-1
CDR3aa: CASSLASSGALYEQYF

j_gene: TRBJ1-1
v_gene: TRBV5-1
CDR3aa: CASSLVGGPEAFF

j_gene: TRBJ2-1
v_gene: TRBV10-3
CDR3aa: CAISDRDRGIYEQFF

j_gene: TRBJ1-4
v_gene: TRBV13
CDR3aa: CASSSTGGIGKLFF

j_gene: TRBJ2-1
v_gene: TRBV5-1
CDR3aa: CASSLVVAGGHDEQFF

j_gene: TRBJ2-5
v_gene: TRBV4-2
CDR3aa: CASSQAGGAQETQYF

j_gene: TRBJ2-7
v_gene: TRBV29-1
CDR3aa: CSVPDRAYEQYF

j_gene: TRBJ1-5
v_gene: TRBV6-2/TRBV6-3
CDR3aa: CASSPGQGFNQPQHF

j_gene: TRBJ1-1
v_gene: TRBV2
CDR3aa: CASKGETGWNTEAFF

j_gene: TRBJ1-5
v_gene: TRBV29-1
CDR3aa: CSVQDRGDRQPQHF

j_gene: TRBJ2-3
v_gene: TRBV3-1/TRBV3-2
CDR3aa: CASSQERPNTQYF

j_gene: TRBJ2-3
v_gene: TRBV24-1
CDR3aa: CATSQATDTQYF

j_gene: TRBJ1-5
v_gene: TRBV2
CDR3aa: CASGFQGYQPQHF

j_gene: TRBJ2-5
v_gene: TRBV2
CDR3aa: CASNRGPGETQYF

j_gene: TRBJ1-1
v_gene: TRBV5-4
CDR3aa: CASSFYQSAGTEAFF